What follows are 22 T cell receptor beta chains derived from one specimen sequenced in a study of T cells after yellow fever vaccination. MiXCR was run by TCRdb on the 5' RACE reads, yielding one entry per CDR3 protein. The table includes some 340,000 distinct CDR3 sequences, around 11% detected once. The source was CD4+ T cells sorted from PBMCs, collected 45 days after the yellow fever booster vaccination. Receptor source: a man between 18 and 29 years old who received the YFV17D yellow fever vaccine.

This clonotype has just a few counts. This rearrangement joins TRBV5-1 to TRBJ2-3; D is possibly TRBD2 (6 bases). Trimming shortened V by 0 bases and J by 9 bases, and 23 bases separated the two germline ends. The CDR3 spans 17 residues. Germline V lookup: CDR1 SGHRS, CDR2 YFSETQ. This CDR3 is CASSLATPGGQAGTQYF. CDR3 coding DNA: TGCGCCAGCAGCTTGGCGACACCAGGAGGGCAAGCCGGGACGCAGTATTTT.

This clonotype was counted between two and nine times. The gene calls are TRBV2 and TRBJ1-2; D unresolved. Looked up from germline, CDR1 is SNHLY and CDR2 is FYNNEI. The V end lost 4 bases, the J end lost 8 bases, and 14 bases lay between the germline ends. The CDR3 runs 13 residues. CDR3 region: CASSGEHMYGYTF. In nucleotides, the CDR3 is TGTGCCAGCAGTGGCGAGCATATGTACGGCTACACCTTC.

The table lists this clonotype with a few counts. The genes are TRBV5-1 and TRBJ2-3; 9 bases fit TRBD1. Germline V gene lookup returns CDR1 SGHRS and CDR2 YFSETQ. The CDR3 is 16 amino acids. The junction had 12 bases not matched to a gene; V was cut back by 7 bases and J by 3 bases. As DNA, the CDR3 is TGCGCCAGCTCGCCGGGACAGGGCCGGGGGACAGATACGCAGTATTTT. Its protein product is CASSPGQGRGTDTQYF. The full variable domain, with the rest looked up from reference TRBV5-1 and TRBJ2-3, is KAGVTQTPRYLIKTRGQQVTLSCSPISGHRSVSWYQQTPGQGLQFLFEYFSETQRNKGNFPGRFSGRQFSNSRSEMNVSTLELGDSALYLCASSPGQGRGTDTQYFGPGTRLTVL.

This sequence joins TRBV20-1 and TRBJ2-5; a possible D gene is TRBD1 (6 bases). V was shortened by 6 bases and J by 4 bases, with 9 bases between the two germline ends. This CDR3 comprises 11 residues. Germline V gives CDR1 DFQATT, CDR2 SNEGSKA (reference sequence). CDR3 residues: CSANRVETQYF. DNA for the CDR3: TGCAGTGCCAACAGGGTAGAGACCCAGTACTTC.

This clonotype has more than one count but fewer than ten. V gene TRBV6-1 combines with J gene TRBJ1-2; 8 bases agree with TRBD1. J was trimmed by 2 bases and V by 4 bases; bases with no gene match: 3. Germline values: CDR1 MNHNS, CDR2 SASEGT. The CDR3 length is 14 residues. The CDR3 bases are TGTGCCAGCAGTGTTTGGACAGGGAACTATGGCTACACCTTC. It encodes CASSVWTGNYGYTF.

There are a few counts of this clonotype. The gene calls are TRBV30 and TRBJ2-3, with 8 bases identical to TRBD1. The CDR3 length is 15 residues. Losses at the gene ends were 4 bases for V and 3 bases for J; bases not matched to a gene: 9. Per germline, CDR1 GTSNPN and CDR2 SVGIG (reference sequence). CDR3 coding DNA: TGTGCCTGGACCCGACAGGGGATCGGGACAGATACGCAGTATTTT. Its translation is CAWTRQGIGTDTQYF.

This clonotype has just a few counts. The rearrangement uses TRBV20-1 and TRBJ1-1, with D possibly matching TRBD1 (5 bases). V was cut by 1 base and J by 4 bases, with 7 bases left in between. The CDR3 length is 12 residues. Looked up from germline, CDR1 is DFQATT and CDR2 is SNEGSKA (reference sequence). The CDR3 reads CSARGGGTEAFF. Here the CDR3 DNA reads TGCAGTGCTAGAGGGGGGGGCACTGAAGCTTTCTTT.

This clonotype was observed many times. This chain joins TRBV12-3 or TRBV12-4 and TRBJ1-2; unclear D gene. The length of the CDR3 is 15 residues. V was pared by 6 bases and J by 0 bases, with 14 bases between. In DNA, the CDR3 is TGTGCCAGCAGGTATTGGACTCCAGCTAACTATGGCTACACCTTC. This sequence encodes CASRYWTPANYGYTF.

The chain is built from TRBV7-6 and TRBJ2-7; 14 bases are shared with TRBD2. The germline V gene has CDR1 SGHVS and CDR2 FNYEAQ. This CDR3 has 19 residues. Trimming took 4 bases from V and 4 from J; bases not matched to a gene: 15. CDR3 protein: CASSWSRTSGGPTNYEQYV. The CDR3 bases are TGTGCCAGCAGCTGGTCGAGGACTAGCGGGGGGCCCACCAATTACGAGCAGTACGTC.

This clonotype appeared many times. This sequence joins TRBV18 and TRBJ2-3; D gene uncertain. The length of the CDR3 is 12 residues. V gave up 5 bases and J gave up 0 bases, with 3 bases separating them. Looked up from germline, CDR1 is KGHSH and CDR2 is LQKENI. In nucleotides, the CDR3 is TGTGCCAGCTCAACTAGCACAGATACGCAGTATTTT. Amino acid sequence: CASSTSTDTQYF.

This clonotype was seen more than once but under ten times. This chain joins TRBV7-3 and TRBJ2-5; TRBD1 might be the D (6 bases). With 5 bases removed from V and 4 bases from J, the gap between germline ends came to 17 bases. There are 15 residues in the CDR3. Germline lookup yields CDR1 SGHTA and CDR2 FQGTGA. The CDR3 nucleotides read TGTGCCAGCAGCCCCGGCCCCGTGGGGGCAGAGACCCAGTACTTC. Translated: CASSPGPVGAETQYF. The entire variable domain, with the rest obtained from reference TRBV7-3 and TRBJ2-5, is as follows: GAGVSQTPSNKVTEKGKYVELRCDPISGHTALYWYRQSLGQGPEFLIYFQGTGAADDSGLPNDRFFAVRPEGSVSTLKIQRTERGDSAVYLCASSPGPVGAETQYFGPGTRLLVL.

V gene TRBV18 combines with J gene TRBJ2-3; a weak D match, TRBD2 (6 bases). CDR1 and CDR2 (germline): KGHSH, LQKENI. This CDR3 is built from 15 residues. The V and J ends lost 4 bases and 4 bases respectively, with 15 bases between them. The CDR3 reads CASSRPPGVSDTQYF. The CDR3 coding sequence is TGTGCCAGCTCACGGCCCCCGGGGGTATCAGATACGCAGTATTTT.

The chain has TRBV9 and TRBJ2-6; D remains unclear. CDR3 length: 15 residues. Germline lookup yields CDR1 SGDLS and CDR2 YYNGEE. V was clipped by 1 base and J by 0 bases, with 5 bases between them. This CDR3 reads CASSVSVSGANVLTF. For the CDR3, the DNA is TGTGCCAGCAGCGTATCGGTCTCTGGGGCCAACGTCCTGACTTTC. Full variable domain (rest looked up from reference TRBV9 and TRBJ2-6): DSGVTQTPKHLITATGQRVTLRCSPRSGDLSVYWYQQSLDQGLQFLIQYYNGEERAKGNILERFSAQQFPDLHSELNLSSLELGDSALYFCASSVSVSGANVLTFGAGSRLTVL.

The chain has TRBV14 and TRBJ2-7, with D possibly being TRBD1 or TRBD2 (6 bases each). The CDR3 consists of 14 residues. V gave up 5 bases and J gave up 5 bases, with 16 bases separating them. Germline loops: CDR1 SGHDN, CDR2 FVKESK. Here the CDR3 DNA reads TGTGCCAGCAGCTCGACACTCGGGGGCAACGAGCAGTACTTC. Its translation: CASSSTLGGNEQYF.

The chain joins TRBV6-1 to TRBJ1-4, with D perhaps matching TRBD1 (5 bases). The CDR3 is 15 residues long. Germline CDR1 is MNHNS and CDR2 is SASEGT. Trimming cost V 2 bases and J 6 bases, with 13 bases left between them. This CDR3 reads CASSEHWGGDEKLFF. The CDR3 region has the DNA TGTGCCAGCAGTGAACACTGGGGGGGGGATGAAAAACTGTTTTTT.

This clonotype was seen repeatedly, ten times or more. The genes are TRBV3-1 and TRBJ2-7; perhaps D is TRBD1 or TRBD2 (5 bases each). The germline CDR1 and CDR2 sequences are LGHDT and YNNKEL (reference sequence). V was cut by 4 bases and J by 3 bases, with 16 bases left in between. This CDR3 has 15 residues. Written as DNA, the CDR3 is TGTGCCAGCAGCCTGGGAAACGGGGCCGTCTACGAGCAGTACTTC. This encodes CASSLGNGAVYEQYF.

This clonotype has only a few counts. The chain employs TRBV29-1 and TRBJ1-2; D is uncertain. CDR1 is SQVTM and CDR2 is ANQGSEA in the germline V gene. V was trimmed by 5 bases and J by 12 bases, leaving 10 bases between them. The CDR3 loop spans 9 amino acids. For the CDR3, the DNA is TGCAGCGTTACCGGTCCTGACACCTTC. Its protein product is CSVTGPDTF. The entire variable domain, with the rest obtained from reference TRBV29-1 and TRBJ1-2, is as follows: SAVISQKPSRDICQRGTSLTIQCQVDSQVTMMFWYRQQPGQSLTLIATANQGSEATYESGFVIDKFPISRPNLTFSTLTVSNMSPEDSSIYLCSVTGPDTFGSGTRLTVV.

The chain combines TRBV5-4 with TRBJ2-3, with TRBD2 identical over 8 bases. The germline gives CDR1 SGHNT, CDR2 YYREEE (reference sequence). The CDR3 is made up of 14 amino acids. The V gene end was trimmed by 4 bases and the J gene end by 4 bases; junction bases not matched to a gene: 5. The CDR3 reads CASSGSGRPDTQYF. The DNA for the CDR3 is TGTGCCAGCAGCGGGAGCGGGAGACCAGATACGCAGTATTTT.

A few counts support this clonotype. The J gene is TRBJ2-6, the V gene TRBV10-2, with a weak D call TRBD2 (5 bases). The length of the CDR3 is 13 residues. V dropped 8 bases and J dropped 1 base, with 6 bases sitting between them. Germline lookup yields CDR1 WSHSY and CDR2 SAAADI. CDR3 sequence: CASGSSGANVLTF. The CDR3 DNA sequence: TGCGCCAGCGGGAGTTCTGGGGCCAACGTCCTGACTTTC.

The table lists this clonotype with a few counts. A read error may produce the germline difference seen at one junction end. The CDR3 sequence: CASSYFDRSKQPQHF. For the CDR3, the DNA is TGTGCCAGCAGTTACTTCGACAGGAGCAAACAGCCCCAGCATTTT. This rearrangement joins TRBV6-2 or TRBV6-3 to TRBJ1-5, with TRBD1 as a possible D gene (6 bases). Looked up from germline, CDR1 is MNHEY and CDR2 is SVGEGT. The CDR3 extends over 15 amino acids.

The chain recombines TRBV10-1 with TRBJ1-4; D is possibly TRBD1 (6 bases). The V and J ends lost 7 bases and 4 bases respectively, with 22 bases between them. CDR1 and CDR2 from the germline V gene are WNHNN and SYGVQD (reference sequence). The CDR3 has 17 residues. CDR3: CASNPSGACKGNEKLFF. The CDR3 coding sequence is TGCGCCAGCAACCCCTCGGGGGCTTGCAAGGGTAATGAAAAACTGTTTTTT.

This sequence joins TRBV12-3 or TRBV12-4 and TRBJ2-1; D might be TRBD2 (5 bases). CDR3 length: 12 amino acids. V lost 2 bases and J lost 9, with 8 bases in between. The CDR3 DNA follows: TGTGCCAGCAGTTTACGGGGTTCTGAGCAGTTCTTC. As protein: CASSLRGSEQFF.